This T cell receptor beta chain stems from a study of Ad26.COV2.S vaccination and SARS-CoV-2 variants (dated by TCRdb to the early 2020s). Notes on the research overall: Donors in the vaccine arm were drawn from COV1001, a phase I-IIa trial of Ad26.COV2.S in healthy adults that was multicentre, randomized, double-blind and placebo-controlled. Dosing of Ad26.COV2.S was intramuscular, at either 5x10^10 or 1x10^11 viral particles, delivered as one shot or as two shots spaced 56 days apart. Sequencing of the TCRbeta repertoire served to evaluate the specificity and breadth of SARS-CoV-2-reactive T cell receptors following Ad26.COV2.S vaccination. A total of approximately 32 samples were included in the TCR-sequenced set, comprising roughly 20 Ad26.COV2.S vaccine recipients, 5 placebo recipients and 8 SARS-CoV-2 convalescent individuals. Trial participants were randomized into five groups of five, in which low-dose or high-dose Ad26.COV2.S was given once or twice, or placebo was given on both occasions. Investigators did not know the trial group allocation while performing experiments and assessing outcomes. Points the paper makes about the study in general: After vaccination, substantial breadth of spike-specific CD8+ and CD4+ T cell responses was reported. Vaccine and placebo recipients had similar non-spike TCR breadth, a finding consistent with the vaccine containing only spike. The authors noted that the TCR breadth and depth analyses may have underestimated total T cell responses. Comparing responses between vaccine doses or regimens was not something the study was powered to do. Spike-specific TCR breadth was higher in Ad26.COV2.S recipients than in placebo recipients (P = 0.0014).

CDR1 and CDR2 (MDHEN, SYDVKM) derive from the germline V gene. V is cut back by 6 bases and J by 5 bases, with 7 bases in the junction unmatched. Including cysteine and phenylalanine, the CDR3 has 14 amino acids. Of all the DNA, just the CDR3 is kept, 42 bases in frame from base 1. Taken with the paper, the label for treatment or condition translates to: some 19 received Ad26.COV2.S at low or high dose, single or two shots; 5 received placebo; per-sample allocation not given. Repertoires of vaccine and placebo recipients were sequenced from samples collected on day 63 after the first injection. In Cohort 1b, 20 to 25 adults aged 18-55 years were enrolled at a single site in Boston, USA, between 29 July and 7 August 2020. Ad26.COV2.S consisted of a replication-incompetent adenovirus type 26 vector by which a prefusion-stabilized SARS-CoV-2 spike protein from the original Wuhan strain was expressed.

TCRbeta CDR3 regions were sequenced with the immunoSEQ Assay. After extraction, genomic DNA underwent amplification by bias-controlled multiplex PCR, followed by high-throughput sequencing. In the original analysis: To quantify the absolute abundance of every unique TCRbeta CDR3 region, sequences were collapsed and filtered. T cell fraction was estimated by normalizing TCRbeta template counts to usable DNA, which was measured by amplifying reference genes present in all nucleated cells. Repertoire TCRs were annotated as SARS-CoV-2-specific when V gene, CDR3 amino acid sequence and J gene were exactly matched to a known reactive TCR set. The reference SARS-CoV-2 TCR set came from MIRA and was filtered for enrichment in COVID-19-positive ImmuneCODE repertoires, removing public or cross-reactive TCRs. Using the MIRA antigens, annotated TCRs were further analysed by specific ORF or by position within an ORF. Breadth was defined as the number of annotated unique rearrangements divided by the total number of unique productive rearrangements, and depth was defined as the summed frequency of the annotated unique rearrangements. Group comparisons of TCR breadth used two-sided Wilcoxon rank-sum tests. TCRdb re-hosts the immuneACCESS table, in-frame sequences only. Its copies lack some clones; in the studies checked, an unresolved V gene accounts for under half of them, and the cause for the rest is not known. V and J calls plus clone size are reproduced from that table; the DNA served to infer D and trimming. The sample data list under 550,000 clones, and roughly 90% of these were observed just once. The ten top clones hold approximately 4% of the sample.

This clone occurred once. The antigen this receptor binds is unknown. Base quality data are lacking; no much larger clone is found one base away. The chain is made from TRBV28 and TRBJ2-7, and TRBD2 matches 10 of the central bases. This receptor was obtained from a person between 18 and 65 years old who received the Ad26.COV2.S COVID-19 vaccine or a placebo. This material consisted of peripheral blood, taken in a trial of Ad26.COV2.S vaccine versus placebo. Here is the DNA: TGTGCCAGCAGAGCTAGCGGGGGCCAACACGAGCAGTACTTC. It translates to CASRASGGQHEQYF.